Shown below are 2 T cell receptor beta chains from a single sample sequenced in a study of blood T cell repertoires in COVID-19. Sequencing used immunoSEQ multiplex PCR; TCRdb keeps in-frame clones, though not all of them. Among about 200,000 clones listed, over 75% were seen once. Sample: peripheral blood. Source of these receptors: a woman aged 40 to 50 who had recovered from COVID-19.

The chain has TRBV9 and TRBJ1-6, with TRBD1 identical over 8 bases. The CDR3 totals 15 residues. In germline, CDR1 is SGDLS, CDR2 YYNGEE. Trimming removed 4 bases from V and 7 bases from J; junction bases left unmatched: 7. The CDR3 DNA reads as TGTGCCAGCAGCATAGAGGGACAGGTCAATTCACCCCTCCACTTT. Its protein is CASSIEGQVNSPLHF.

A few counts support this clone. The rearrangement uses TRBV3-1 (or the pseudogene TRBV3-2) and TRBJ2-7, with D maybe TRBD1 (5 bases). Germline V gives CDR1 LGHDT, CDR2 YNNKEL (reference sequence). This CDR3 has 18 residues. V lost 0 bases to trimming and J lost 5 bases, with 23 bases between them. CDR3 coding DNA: TGTGCCAGCAGCCAAGAATTTCGCTTGGACAACGTATTCCACGAGCAGTACTTC. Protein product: CASSQEFRLDNVFHEQYF.